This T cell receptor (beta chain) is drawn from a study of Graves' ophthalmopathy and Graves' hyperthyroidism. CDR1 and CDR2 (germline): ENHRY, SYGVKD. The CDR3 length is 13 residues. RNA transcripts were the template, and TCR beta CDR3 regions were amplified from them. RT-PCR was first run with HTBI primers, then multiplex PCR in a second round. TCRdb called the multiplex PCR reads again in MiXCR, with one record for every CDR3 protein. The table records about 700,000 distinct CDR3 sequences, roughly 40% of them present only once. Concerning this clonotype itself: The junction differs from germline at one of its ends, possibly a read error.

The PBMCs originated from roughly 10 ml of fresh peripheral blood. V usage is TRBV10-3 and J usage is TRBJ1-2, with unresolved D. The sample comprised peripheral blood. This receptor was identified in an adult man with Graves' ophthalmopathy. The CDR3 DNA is TGTGCCAGCAGTTACTCGGCTATCTATGGCTACACCTTC. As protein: CASSYSAIYGYTF.